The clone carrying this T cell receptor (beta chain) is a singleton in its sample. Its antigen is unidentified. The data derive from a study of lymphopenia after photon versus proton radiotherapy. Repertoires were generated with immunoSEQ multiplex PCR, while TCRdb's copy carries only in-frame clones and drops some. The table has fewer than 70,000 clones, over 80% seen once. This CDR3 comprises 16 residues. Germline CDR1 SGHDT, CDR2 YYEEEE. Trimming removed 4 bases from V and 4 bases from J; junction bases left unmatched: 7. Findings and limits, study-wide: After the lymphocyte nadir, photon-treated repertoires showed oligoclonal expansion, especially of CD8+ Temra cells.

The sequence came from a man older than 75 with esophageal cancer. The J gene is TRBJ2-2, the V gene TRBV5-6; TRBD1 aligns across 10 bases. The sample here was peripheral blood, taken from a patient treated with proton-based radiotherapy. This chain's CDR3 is CASSKDWTGGTGELFF. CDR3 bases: TGTGCCAGCAGCAAGGACTGGACAGGGGGCACCGGGGAGCTGTTTTTT. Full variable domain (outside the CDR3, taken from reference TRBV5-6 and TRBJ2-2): DAGVTQSPTHLIKTRGQQVTLRCSPKSGHDTVSWYQQALGQGPQFIFQYYEEEERQRGNFPDRFSGHQFPNYSSELNVNALLLGDSALYLCASSKDWTGGTGELFFGEGSRLTVL.